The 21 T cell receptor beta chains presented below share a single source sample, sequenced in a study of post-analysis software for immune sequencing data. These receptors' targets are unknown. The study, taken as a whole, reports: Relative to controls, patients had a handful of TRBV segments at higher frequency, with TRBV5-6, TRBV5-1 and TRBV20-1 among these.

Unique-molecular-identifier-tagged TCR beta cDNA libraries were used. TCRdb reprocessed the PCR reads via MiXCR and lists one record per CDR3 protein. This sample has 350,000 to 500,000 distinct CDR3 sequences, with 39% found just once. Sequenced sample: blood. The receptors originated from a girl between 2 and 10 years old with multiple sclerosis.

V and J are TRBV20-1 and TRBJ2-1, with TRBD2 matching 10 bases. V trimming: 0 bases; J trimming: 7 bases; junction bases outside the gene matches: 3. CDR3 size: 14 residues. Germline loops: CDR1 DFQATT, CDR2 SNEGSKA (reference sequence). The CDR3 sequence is CSARDSGGANEQFF. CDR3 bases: TGCAGTGCTAGAGACAGCGGGGGGGCGAATGAGCAGTTCTTC.

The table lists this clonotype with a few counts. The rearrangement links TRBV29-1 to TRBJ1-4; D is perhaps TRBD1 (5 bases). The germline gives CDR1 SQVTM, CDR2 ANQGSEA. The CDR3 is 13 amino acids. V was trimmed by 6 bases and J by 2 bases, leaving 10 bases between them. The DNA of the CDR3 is TGCAGCGTGAGGGGACGGACTAATGAAAAACTGTTTTTT. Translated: CSVRGRTNEKLFF. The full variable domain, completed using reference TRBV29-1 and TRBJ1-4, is SAVISQKPSRDICQRGTSLTIQCQVDSQVTMMFWYRQQPGQSLTLIATANQGSEATYESGFVIDKFPISRPNLTFSTLTVSNMSPEDSSIYLCSVRGRTNEKLFFGSGTQLSVL.

The CDR3 DNA follows: TGTGCCAGCAGTACCAATTTGTACGAGCAGTACTTC. It yields the protein CASSTNLYEQYF. This rearrangement joins TRBV6-5 to TRBJ2-7, with D unresolved. The ends were cut back, 5 bases at V and 4 bases at J, with 9 bases in the middle. CDR1 is MNHEY and CDR2 is SVGAGI in the germline V gene. CDR3 length: 12 residues.

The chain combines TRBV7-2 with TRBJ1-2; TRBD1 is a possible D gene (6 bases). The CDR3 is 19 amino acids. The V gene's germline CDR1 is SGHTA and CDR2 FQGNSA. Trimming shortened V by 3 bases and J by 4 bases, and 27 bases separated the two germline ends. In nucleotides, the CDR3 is TGTGCCAGCAGCTTTTGGCGAGTGGACAGCGGGTCGACGGGCTATGGCTACACCTTC. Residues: CASSFWRVDSGSTGYGYTF. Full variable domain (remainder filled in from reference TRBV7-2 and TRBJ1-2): GAGVSQSPSNKVTEKGKDVELRCDPISGHTALYWYRQSLGQGLEFLIYFQGNSAPDKSGLPSDRFSAERTGGSVSTLTIQRTQQEDSAVYLCASSFWRVDSGSTGYGYTFGSGTRLTVV.

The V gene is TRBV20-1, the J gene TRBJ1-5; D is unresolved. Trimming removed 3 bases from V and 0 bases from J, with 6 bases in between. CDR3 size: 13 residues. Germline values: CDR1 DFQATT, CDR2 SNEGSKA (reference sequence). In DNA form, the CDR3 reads TGCAGTGCTAGGGGGAATAGCAATCAGCCCCAGCATTTT. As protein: CSARGNSNQPQHF.

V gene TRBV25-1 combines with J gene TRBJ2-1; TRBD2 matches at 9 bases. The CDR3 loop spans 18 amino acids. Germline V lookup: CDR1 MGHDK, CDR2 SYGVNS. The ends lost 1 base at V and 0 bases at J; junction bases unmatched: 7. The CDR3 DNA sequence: TGTGCCAGCAGTGAATCTGCTAGCGGGGCTAGCTCCTACAATGAGCAGTTCTTC. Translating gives CASSESASGASSYNEQFF. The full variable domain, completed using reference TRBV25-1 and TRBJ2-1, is EADIYQTPRYLVIGTGKKITLECSQTMGHDKMYWYQQDPGMELHLIHYSYGVNSTEKGDLSSESTVSRIRTEHFPLTLESARPSHTSQYLCASSESASGASSYNEQFFGPGTRLTVL.

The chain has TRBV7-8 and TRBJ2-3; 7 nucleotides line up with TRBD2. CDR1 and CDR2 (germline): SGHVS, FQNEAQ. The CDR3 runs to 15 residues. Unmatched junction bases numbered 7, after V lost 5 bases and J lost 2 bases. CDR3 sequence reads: CASSGYAGDTDTQYF. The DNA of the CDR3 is TGTGCCAGCAGCGGCTACGCGGGGGACACAGATACGCAGTATTTT.

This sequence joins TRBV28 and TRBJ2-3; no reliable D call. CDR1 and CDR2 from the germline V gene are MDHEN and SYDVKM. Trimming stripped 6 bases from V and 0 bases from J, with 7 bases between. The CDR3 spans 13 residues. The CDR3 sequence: CASRKSSTDTQYF. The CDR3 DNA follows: TGTGCCAGCAGGAAGTCTAGCACAGATACGCAGTATTTT.

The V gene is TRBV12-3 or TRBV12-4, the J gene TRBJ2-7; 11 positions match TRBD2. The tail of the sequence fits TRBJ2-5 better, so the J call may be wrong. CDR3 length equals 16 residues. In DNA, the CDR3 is TGTGCCAGCAGTCCCGGGATAGCGGGAGGGCCGGAGACCCAGTACTTC. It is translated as CASSPGIAGGPETQYF.

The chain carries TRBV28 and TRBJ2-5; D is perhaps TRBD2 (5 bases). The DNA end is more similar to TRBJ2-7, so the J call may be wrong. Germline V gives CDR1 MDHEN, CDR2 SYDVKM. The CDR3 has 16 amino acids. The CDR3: CASSLWRTQPTYEQYF. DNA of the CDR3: TGTGCCAGCAGTTTATGGAGGACTCAGCCCACCTACGAGCAGTACTTC.

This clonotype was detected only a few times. The CDR3, as DNA: TGCGCCAGCAGCCAGGCCGGGACAGGGGACGGAGATACGCAGTATTTT. It encodes CASSQAGTGDGDTQYF. This rearrangement joins TRBV4-1 to TRBJ2-3; 10 bases are a match to TRBD1. Trimming at V came to 3 bases and at J to 5 bases, leaving 8 bases not matched to a gene. The germline gives CDR1 MGHRA, CDR2 YSYEKL. The CDR3 length is 16 residues.

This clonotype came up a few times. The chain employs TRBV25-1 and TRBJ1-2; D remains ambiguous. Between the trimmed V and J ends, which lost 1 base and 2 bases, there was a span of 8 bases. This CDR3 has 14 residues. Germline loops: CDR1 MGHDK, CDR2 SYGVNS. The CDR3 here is CASSEWATNYGYTF. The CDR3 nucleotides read TGTGCCAGCAGTGAATGGGCCACCAACTATGGCTACACCTTC.

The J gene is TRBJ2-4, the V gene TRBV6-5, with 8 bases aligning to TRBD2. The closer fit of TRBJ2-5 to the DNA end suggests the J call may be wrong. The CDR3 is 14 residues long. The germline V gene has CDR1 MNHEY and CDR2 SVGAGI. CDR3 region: CASRKTGGQETQYF. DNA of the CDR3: TGTGCCAGCAGGAAGACGGGGGGGCAAGAGACCCAGTACTTC.

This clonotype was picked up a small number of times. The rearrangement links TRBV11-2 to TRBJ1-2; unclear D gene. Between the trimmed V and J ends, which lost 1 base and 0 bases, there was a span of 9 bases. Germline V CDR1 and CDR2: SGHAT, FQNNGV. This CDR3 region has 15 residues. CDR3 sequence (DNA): TGTGCCAGCAGCTTAGTAGCGGGAGCTAACTATGGCTACACCTTC. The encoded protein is CASSLVAGANYGYTF.

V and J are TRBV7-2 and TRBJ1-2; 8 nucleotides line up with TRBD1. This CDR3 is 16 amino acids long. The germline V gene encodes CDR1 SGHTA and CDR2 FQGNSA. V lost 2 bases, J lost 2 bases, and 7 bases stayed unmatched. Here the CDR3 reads CASSLPRQGLNYGYTF. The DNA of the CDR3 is TGTGCCAGCAGCTTACCTAGACAGGGGTTGAACTATGGCTACACCTTC.

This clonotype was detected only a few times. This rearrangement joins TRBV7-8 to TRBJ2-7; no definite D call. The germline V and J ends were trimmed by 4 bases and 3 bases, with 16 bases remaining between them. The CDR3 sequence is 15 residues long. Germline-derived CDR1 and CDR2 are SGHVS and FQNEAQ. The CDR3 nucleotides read TGTGCCAGCAGCTCAGTTCCGAGCTTGGACTACGAGCAGTACTTC. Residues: CASSSVPSLDYEQYF. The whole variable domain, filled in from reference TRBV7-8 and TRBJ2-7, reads GAGVSQSPRYKVAKRGQDVALRCDPISGHVSLFWYQQALGQGPEFLTYFQNEAQLDKSGLPSDRFFAERPEGSVSTLKIQRTQQEDSAVYLCASSSVPSLDYEQYFGPGTRLTVT.

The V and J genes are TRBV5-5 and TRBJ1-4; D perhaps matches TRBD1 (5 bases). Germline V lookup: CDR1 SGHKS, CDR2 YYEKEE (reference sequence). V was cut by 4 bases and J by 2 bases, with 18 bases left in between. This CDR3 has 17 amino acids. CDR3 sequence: CASSRIGGSGTNEKLFF. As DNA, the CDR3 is TGTGCCAGCAGCCGGATCGGGGGTTCTGGGACTAATGAAAAACTGTTTTTT.

DNA for the CDR3: TGTGCCAGCAGCATTGACAGGAACTATGGCTACACCTTC. This encodes CASSIDRNYGYTF. The chain joins TRBV7-2 to TRBJ1-2, with D perhaps TRBD1 (6 bases). Per the germline V gene, CDR1 is SGHTA and CDR2 is FQGNSA. V lost 5 bases to trimming and J lost 2 bases, with 9 bases between them. The CDR3 spans 13 residues. Filled out from reference TRBV7-2 and TRBJ1-2, the complete variable domain reads GAGVSQSPSNKVTEKGKDVELRCDPISGHTALYWYRQSLGQGLEFLIYFQGNSAPDKSGLPSDRFSAERTGGSVSTLTIQRTQQEDSAVYLCASSIDRNYGYTFGSGTRLTVV.

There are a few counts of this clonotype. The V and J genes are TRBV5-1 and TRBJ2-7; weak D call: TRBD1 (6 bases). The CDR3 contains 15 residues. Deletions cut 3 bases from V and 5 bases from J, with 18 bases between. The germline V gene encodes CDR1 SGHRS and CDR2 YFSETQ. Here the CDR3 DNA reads TGCGCCAGCAGCTCGGCAGGGGACCCCGGCGACGAGCAGTACTTC. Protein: CASSSAGDPGDEQYF. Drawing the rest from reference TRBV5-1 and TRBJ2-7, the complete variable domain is KAGVTQTPRYLIKTRGQQVTLSCSPISGHRSVSWYQQTPGQGLQFLFEYFSETQRNKGNFPGRFSGRQFSNSRSEMNVSTLELGDSALYLCASSSAGDPGDEQYFGPGTRLTVT.

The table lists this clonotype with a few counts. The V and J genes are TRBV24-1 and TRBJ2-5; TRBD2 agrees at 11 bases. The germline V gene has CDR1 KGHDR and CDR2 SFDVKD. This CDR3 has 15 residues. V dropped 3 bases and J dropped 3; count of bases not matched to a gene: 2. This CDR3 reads CATSDGGLAEETQYF. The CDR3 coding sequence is TGTGCCACCAGTGATGGGGGACTAGCGGAAGAGACCCAGTACTTC.

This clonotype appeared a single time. CDR3 in DNA: TGTGCCAGCAGCCTAGGGGCGGGGGGTTCACCCCTCCACTTT. This encodes CASSLGAGGSPLHF. The chain joins TRBV7-2 to TRBJ1-6; tentatively, D is TRBD1 (5 bases). V was cut by 5 bases and J by 9 bases, with 14 bases left in between. Germline values: CDR1 SGHTA, CDR2 FQGNSA. The CDR3 covers 14 residues.